This T cell receptor beta chain was captured by sequencing in a study of regulatory T cells in long-lasting Graves disease. Findings and caveats of the study: TCR diversity was lower in persistent Graves' patients (versus newly diagnosed ones). Under persistent disease, TRBV28, TRBJ1-2 and TRBJ2-5 were used preferentially.

In germline, CDR1 is DFQATT, CDR2 SNEGSKA (reference sequence). CDR3 size: 16 residues. The V gene end was trimmed by 1 base and the J gene end by 5 bases; junction bases not matched to a gene: 8. Building the TCR beta libraries relied on iRepertoire HTBI primers, and CDR3 regions underwent Arm-PCR. One entry per CDR3 protein results from TCRdb running MiXCR on the multiplex PCR reads. Found here are approximately 380,000 distinct CDR3 sequences, less than 25% of them singletons; the top ten hold less than 25%. Documented time point: persistent/refractory GD, antithyroid drugs over 5 years with positive TRAb. Researchers made the TCR library from RNA that was extracted from PBMCs. A word on this clonotype: No antigen is known for it.

The V and J genes are TRBV20-1 and TRBJ2-5; TRBD2 matches 12 bases. Here the sequenced sample was peripheral blood mononuclear cells (PBMCs), taken when the disease was refractory, from a patient treated with antithyroid drugs. This sequence originates from a female donor with Graves disease. The CDR3 region has the DNA TGCAGTGCTAGAGTCCCTAGCGGGAGGGCCGTCGAGACCCAGTACTTC. Translated: CSARVPSGRAVETQYF.